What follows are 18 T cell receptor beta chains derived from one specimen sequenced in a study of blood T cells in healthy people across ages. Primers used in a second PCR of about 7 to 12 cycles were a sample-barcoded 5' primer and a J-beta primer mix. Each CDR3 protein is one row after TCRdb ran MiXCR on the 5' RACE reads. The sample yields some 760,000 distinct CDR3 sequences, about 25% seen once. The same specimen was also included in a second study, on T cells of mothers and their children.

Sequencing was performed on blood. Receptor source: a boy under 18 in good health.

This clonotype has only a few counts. CDR3 coding DNA: TGTGCCAGCAGCACGAGACAGGGGGCAGCATCCAAAAACATTCAGTACTTC. This encodes CASSTRQGAASKNIQYF. The J gene is TRBJ2-4, the V gene TRBV7-2; 10 positions agree with TRBD1. Germline loops: CDR1 SGHTA, CDR2 FQGNSA. The CDR3 covers 17 residues. The trim removed 5 bases at V and 2 bases at J, leaving 9 bases unmatched.

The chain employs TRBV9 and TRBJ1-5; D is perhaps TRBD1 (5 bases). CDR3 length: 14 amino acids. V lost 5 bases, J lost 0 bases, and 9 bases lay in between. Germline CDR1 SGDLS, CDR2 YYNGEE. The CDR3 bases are TGTGCCAGCAGTGGGGGATATAGCAATCAGCCCCAGCATTTT. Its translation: CASSGGYSNQPQHF.

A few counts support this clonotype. Written as DNA, the CDR3 is TGTGCCAGCAGTCCGGGACAGGGGGCTTCAGAAACCTCCTACGAGCAGTACTTC. This gives the protein CASSPGQGASETSYEQYF. The chain couples TRBV12-3 or TRBV12-4 to TRBJ2-7; the match to TRBD1 covers 12 bases. V gave up 5 bases and J gave up 0 bases; unmatched junction bases: 11. This CDR3 contains 18 residues.

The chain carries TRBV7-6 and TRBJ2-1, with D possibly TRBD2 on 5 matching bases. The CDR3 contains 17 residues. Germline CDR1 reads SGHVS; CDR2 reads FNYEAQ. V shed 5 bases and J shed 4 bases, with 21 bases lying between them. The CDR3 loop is CASSDYGGSRRYNEQFF. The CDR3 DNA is TGTGCCAGCAGCGACTATGGCGGCTCCCGGAGGTACAATGAGCAGTTCTTC.

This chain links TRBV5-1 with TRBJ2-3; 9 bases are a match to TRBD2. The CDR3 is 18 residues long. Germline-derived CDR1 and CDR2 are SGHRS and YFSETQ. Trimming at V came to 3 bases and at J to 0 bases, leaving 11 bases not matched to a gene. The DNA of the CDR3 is TGCGCCAGCAGCTCGTCCCTATTAACTAGCGGGAGCACAGATACGCAGTATTTT. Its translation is CASSSSLLTSGSTDTQYF.

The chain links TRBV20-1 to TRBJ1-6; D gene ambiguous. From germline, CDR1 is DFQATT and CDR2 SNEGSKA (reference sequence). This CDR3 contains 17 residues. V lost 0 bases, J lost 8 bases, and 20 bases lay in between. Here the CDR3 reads CSARDLYRDERDSPLHF. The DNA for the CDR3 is TGCAGTGCTAGAGATTTGTACCGGGATGAGCGAGATTCACCCCTCCACTTT.

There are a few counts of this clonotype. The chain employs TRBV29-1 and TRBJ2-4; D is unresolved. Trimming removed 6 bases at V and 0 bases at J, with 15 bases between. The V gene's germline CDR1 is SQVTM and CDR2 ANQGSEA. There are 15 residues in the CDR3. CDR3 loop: CSVHSRPLAKNIQYF. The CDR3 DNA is TGCAGCGTGCATTCGAGACCACTAGCCAAAAACATTCAGTACTTC. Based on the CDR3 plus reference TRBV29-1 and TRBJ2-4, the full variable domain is SAVISQKPSRDICQRGTSLTIQCQVDSQVTMMFWYRQQPGQSLTLIATANQGSEATYESGFVIDKFPISRPNLTFSTLTVSNMSPEDSSIYLCSVHSRPLAKNIQYFGAGTRLSVL.

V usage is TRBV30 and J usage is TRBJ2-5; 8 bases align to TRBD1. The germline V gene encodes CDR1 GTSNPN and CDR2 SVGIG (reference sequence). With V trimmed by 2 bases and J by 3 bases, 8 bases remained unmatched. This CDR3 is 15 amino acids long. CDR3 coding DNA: TGTGCCTGGAGTTCCGGGACAGGAATGAAAGAGACCCAGTACTTC. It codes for CAWSSGTGMKETQYF.

The CDR3 region has the DNA TGTGCCAGCAGTTCCCCCAAGGTCCCTAGCGACCAAGAGACCCAGTACTTC. This gives the protein CASSSPKVPSDQETQYF. The chain is built from TRBV28 and TRBJ2-5; maybe TRBD2 (6 bases). CDR1 MDHEN and CDR2 SYDVKM come from the germline V gene. This CDR3 is 17 amino acids long. Trimming stripped 4 bases from V and 0 bases from J, with 18 bases between.

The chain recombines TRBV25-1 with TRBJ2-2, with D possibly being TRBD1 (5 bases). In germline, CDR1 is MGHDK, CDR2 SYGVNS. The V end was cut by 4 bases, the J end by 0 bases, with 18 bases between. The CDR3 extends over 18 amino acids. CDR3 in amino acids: CASSGLTAITPNTGELFF. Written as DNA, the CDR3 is TGTGCCAGCAGTGGTTTGACAGCGATAACCCCGAACACCGGGGAGCTGTTTTTT.

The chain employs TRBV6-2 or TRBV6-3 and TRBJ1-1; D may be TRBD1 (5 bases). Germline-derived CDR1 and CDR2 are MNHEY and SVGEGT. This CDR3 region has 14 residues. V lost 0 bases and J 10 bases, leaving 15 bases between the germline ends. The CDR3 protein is CASSYSSGGGTAFF. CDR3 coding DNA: TGTGCCAGCAGTTACTCGAGCGGCGGGGGGACAGCTTTCTTT.

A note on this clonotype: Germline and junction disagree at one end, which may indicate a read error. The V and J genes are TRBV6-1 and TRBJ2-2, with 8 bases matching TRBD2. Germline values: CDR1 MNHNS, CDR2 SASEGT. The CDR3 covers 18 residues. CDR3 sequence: CAGSERPAGAGNTGELFF. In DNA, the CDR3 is TGTGCCGGCAGTGAAAGACCAGCGGGAGCCGGGAACACCGGGGAGCTGTTTTTT.

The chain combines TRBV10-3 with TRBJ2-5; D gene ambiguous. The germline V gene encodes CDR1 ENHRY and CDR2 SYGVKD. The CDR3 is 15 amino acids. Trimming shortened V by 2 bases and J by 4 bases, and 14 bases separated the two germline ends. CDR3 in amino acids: CAISEVMGFGETQYF. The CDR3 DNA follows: TGTGCCATCAGTGAGGTTATGGGGTTCGGAGAGACCCAGTACTTC.

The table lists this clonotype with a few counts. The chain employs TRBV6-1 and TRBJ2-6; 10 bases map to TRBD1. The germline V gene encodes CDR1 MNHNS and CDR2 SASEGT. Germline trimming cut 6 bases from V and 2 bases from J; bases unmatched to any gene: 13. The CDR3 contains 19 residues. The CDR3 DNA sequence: TGTGCCAGCAGCCTCCTTGGAGGGACAGGGGTCGCTGGGGCCAACGTCCTGACTTTC. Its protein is CASSLLGGTGVAGANVLTF.

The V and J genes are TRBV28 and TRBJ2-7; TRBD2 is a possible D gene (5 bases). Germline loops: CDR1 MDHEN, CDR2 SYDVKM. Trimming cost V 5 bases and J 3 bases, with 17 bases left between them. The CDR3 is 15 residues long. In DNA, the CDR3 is TGTGCCAGCAGTCCCCGGGGATCCAGGTTCTACGAGCAGTACTTC. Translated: CASSPRGSRFYEQYF.

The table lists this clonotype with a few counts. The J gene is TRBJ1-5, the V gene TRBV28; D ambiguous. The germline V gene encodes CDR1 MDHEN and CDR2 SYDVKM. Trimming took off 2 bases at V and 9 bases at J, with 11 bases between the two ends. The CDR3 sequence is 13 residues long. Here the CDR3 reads CASSLTGNRPQHF. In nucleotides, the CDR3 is TGTGCCAGCAGTTTAACCGGAAATAGGCCCCAGCATTTT.

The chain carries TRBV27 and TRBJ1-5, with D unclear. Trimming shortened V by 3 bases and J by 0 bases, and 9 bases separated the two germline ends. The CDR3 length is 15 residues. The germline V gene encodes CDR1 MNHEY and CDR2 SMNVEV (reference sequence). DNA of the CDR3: TGTGCCAGCAGTTTGACCCCGTATAGCAATCAGCCCCAGCATTTT. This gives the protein CASSLTPYSNQPQHF.

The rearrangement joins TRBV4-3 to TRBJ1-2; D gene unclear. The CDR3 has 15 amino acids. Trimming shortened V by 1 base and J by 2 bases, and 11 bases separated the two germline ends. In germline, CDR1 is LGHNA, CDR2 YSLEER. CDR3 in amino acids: CASSQALTSNYGYTF. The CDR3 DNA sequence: TGCGCCAGCAGCCAAGCACTGACCTCAAACTATGGCTACACCTTC.